The present T cell receptor beta chain was sequenced within a study of blood T cell repertoires in COVID-19. Study-level information: Spain, Italy and the United States supplied samples that represented acute and convalescent COVID-19. Sources were T cells, B-cell-depleted T cells, or PBMCs; the material itself was cDNA or gDNA.

TCRdb's table, derived via immunoSEQ multiplex PCR, lists solely in-frame clones and lacks some. The table lists more than 110,000 clones, 80% to 85% of them singletons. CDR1 is LNHDA and CDR2 is SQIVND in the germline V gene (reference sequence). The CDR3 contains 14 residues. V was trimmed by 3 bases and J by 5 bases, leaving 13 bases between them. The receptor was isolated from a woman of 80 years or more with acute or convalescent COVID-19. The sequenced sample consisted of peripheral blood. This rearrangement joins TRBV19 to TRBJ1-2; TRBD1 might be the D (6 bases). The CDR3 reads CASSIRTVRYGYTF. In DNA, the CDR3 is TGTGCCAGTAGTATCCGGACAGTTCGGTATGGCTACACCTTC.